This TCR beta chain derives from a study of T cell repertoires in cytomegalovirus infection. V lost 8 bases, J lost 1 base, and 5 bases stayed unmatched. Germline CDR1 reads MNHEY; CDR2 reads SMNVEV (reference sequence). This CDR3 region has 14 residues. Regarding this clonotype: Its antigen is undetermined.

In TCRdb, the reads were re-called with MiXCR into one record per CDR3 protein. The sample consists of 700,000 to 900,000 distinct CDR3 sequences, just under 30% of them appearing once. This sequence was found in a human donor in good health (CMV status not recorded). Some clones in this sample may be carry-over from other donors' samples. The chain has TRBV27 and TRBJ1-2; 9 bases match TRBD1. Sequencing used cultured CD8+ T cells from PBMCs, obtained from culture after CMV antigen stimulation. The CDR3 nucleotides are TGTGCCAGCCTCGGACAGGGGCATAACTATGGCTACACCTTC. This codes for CASLGQGHNYGYTF.